This T cell receptor (beta chain) appears in the sequencing data of a study of naive and memory T cell subsets. The CDR3 spans 14 residues. CDR1 is LGHNA and CDR2 is YSLEER in the germline V gene. The ends were cut back, 2 bases at V and 3 bases at J, with 7 bases in the middle. Two oligonucleotides, mixed equimolar, formed the beta constant-region primer covering TRBC1 and TRBC2. TCRdb redid the calling of the UMI-ligation and nested PCR reads with MiXCR, one entry per CDR3 protein. The sample lists 130,000 to 150,000 distinct CDR3 sequences, approximately 15% seen once, with roughly 0.13% in the top ten. This clonotype was seen more than once but under ten times. Its antigen is unknown. After CD4 positive bead selection, the CD4-negative fraction gave CD8 T cells. Four subsets defined by CD45RA and CD27 were sorted after CD3, CD4, CD8 and live/dead staining. Whole-study findings and limits: Gini index rose across naive, CM, EM and EMRA in CD4 and CD8.

This rearrangement joins TRBV4-3 to TRBJ2-2; unclear D gene. This sequence was found in a human donor in good health. The sample consisted of naive CD4+ T cells from blood. As DNA, the CDR3 is TGCGCCAGCAGCCAAACCCAGTACACCGGGGAGCTGTTTTTT. This translates into CASSQTQYTGELFF.